These 2 T cell receptor beta chains came from one sample sequenced in a study of vaccination effects on CD4 cells after COVID-19 (dated by TCRdb to between 2021 and 2022). After about 9 days of culture, CD4+ T cells were isolated with the EasySep CD4+ T cell isolation kit. To prepare the library, the immunoSEQ multiplex PCR assay was applied. Here the immuneACCESS table is served through TCRdb, limited to in-frame sequences with V and J called. Missing clones are a known gap in these copies; in checked studies unresolved V genes cover under half, and the rest lacks a known reason. Within this sample are about 66,000 clones, with more than 60% of them counted one time only. Around a quarter of the sample is taken by the ten largest. These TCRs are of unknown antigen specificity. Sequencing was performed on CD4+ T cells from PBMCs cultured without peptide, taken before COVID-19 vaccination. All receptors come from a human donor who had a prior SARS-CoV-2 infection.

In this sample, this clone turned up once. The chain employs TRBV6-5 and TRBJ2-5; D call uncertain. Deletions cut 6 bases from V and 5 bases from J, with 16 bases between. The CDR3 is 14 amino acids. Germline V lookup: CDR1 MNHEY, CDR2 SVGAGI. The DNA for the CDR3 is TGTGCCAGCAGCTGGCGGTCCCCTGGGGAGACCCAGTACTTC. This sequence encodes CASSWRSPGETQYF.

This rearrangement joins TRBV6-1 to TRBJ2-3; TRBD1 agrees at 9 bases. CDR3 length: 14 residues. V shed 5 bases and J 1 base; nucleotides not matched to a gene: 1. The germline V gene encodes CDR1 MNHNS and CDR2 SASEGT. CDR3 residues: CASSRDRGTDTQYF. CDR3 bases: TGTGCCAGCAGTAGGGACAGGGGCACAGATACGCAGTATTTT.